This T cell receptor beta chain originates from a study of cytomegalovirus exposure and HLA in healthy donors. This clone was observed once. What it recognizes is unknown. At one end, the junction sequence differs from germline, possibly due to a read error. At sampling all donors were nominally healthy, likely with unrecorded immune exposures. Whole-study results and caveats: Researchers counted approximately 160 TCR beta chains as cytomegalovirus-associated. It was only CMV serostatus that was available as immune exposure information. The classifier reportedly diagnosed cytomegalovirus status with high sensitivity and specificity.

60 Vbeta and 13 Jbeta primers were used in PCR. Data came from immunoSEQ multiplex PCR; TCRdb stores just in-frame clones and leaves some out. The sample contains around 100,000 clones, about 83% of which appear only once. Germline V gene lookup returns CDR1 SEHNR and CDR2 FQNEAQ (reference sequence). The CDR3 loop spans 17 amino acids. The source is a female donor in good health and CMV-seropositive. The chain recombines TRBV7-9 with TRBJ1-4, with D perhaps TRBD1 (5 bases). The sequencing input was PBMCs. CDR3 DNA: TGTTCCAGCAGTTTGCCCCGGGGGAGTGTTGATTATGAAAAACTGTTTTTT. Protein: CSSSLPRGSVDYEKLFF.